This T cell receptor (beta chain) is from a study of PD-L1 blockade in urothelial cancer. Study background: Blood analysis was done at 3 weeks (second dose) and 6 weeks after treatment began. Blood gave a median approximately 130,000 T cells.

Germline assignment: CDR1 SGHRS and CDR2 YFSETQ. This CDR3 region has 15 residues. V trimming: 0 bases; J trimming: 5 bases; junction bases outside the gene matches: 5. Sequencing used immunoSEQ multiplex PCR; TCRdb keeps in-frame clones, though not all of them. Of 30,000 to 40,000 clones listed, roughly 80% are singletons. Time point here: pretreatment peripheral blood. The TCR comes from an elderly man with urothelial cancer. The V call is TRBV5-1, the J call TRBJ1-1; 9 bases map to TRBD1. Material: PBMCs, obtained around atezolizumab (anti-PD-L1) treatment. The CDR3 nucleotides read TGCGCCAGCAGCTTGGGGGTGACAGGGGGGACTGAAGCTTTCTTT. The encoded protein is CASSLGVTGGTEAFF.